These T cell receptor beta chains were read from a single sample in a study of control samples from healthy donors and cancer patients. TCRdb's copy holds only in-frame clones and misses some; the assay was immunoSEQ multiplex PCR. The data contain 150,000 or so clones, around nine tenths of them singletons. Sequencing was carried out using blood. Receptors were obtained from a man in his late teens or twenties in good health. Both conserved end residues are part of each CDR3. A D gene is named only where the DNA matches it firmly. The size field is filled for only some rows; it gives once, few, many or a size class.

d_call clone_size j_call v_call cdr3_nt cdr3_aa
TRBD1 NA TRBJ2-7 TRBV5-6 TGTGCCAGCAGCTTAGCAGGGGGCAATTACGAGCAGTACTTC CASSLAGGNYEQYF
TRBD2 NA TRBJ2-5 TRBV2 TGTGCCAGCAGAGCAGCGGGGGGGCCCAGTCCGCCCCAGTACTTC CASRAAGGPSPPQYF
NA NA TRBJ2-3 TRBV30 TGTGCCTGGAGACCTACTCGGGGGCTAGTTGGGACAGATACGCAGTATTTT CAWRPTRGLVGTDTQYF
NA NA TRBJ2-3 TRBV10-3 TGTGCCATCAGTGAGAAGCGGACTAGCACAGATACGCAGTATTTT CAISEKRTSTDTQYF
NA NA TRBJ1-2 TRBV14 TGTGCCAGCAGCCGCCGGGCGGGGTTTGATGGCTACACCTTC CASSRRAGFDGYTF
NA NA TRBJ1-2 TRBV5-6 TGTGCCAGCAGCTTGGCGTGGGGGGCCTATGGCTACACCTTC CASSLAWGAYGYTF
TRBD1 NA TRBJ2-5 TRBV5-4 TGTGCCAGCAGCTCCCGGGACAGGGGGCGCTGGGAGACCCAGTACTTC CASSSRDRGRWETQYF
NA NA TRBJ1-3 TRBV9 TGTGCCAGCAGCGCGTCAGCCCTTTGGAGCACCATATATTTT CASSASALWSTIYF
TRBD2 NA TRBJ2-5 TRBV4-2 TGTGCCAGCAGCCCGCCCCTAGCGGGGGAGGAGACCCAGTACTTC CASSPPLAGEETQYF
TRBD1 NA TRBJ2-3 TRBV5-4 TGTGCCAGCACCGAGGACAGGGGAGCAGATACGCAGTATTTT CASTEDRGADTQYF
TRBD1 NA TRBJ1-4 TRBV7-9 TGTGCCAGCAGCCCGGGACAGGGCAATGAAAAACTGTTTTTT CASSPGQGNEKLFF
TRBD2 NA TRBJ2-5 TRBV11-2 TGTGCCAGCAGCTTAGATCCCAGCGGGGACGGGGAGACCCAGTACTTC CASSLDPSGDGETQYF
NA NA TRBJ2-5 TRBV18 TGTGCCAGCTCACCACGACAGGCATTTGGGGGAGAGACCCAGTACTTC CASSPRQAFGGETQYF
NA NA TRBJ2-6 TRBV7-6 TGTGCCAGCAGCTTAGGTGACTCTGGGGCCAACGTCCTGACTTTC CASSLGDSGANVLTF
TRBD1 NA TRBJ2-6 TRBV5-1 TGCGCCAGCAGCTTGGTAAATTCAACAGGGGCTAGCTCTGGGGCCAACGTCCTGACTTTC CASSLVNSTGASSGANVLTF
NA NA TRBJ2-6 TRBV6-5 TGTGCCAGCAGTTACGGCAGCTCTGGGGCCAACGTCCTGACTTTC CASSYGSSGANVLTF
NA NA TRBJ1-1 TRBV30 TGTGCCTGGAGTGTACGCGGGACGCAGAACACTGAAGCTTTCTTT CAWSVRGTQNTEAFF
NA NA TRBJ1-6 TRBV7-9 TGTGCCAGCAGCTTAAATGGCCCTCTCCTCCACTTT CASSLNGPLLHF
NA NA TRBJ1-2 TRBV5-3 TGTGCCAGAAGCGACCACCCCGGGTCTAACTATGGCTACACCTTC CARSDHPGSNYGYTF
TRBD1 NA TRBJ2-3 TRBV5-4 TGTGCCAGCAGCTTGGCCTCAGGGGGAGCAGATACGCAGTATTTT CASSLASGGADTQYF
NA once TRBJ2-7 TRBV28 TGTGCCAGCGCAATGAGGGTTGGCGAGCAGTACTTC CASAMRVGEQYF
NA NA TRBJ2-2 TRBV11-3 TGTGCCAGCAGCTTAGATACAGTAAACACCGGGGAGCTGTTTTTT CASSLDTVNTGELFF
TRBD1 NA TRBJ1-2 TRBV4-3 TGCGCCAGTCAGGGGGCTTGGGGCTACACCTTC CASQGAWGYTF
NA few TRBJ2-1 TRBV7-9 TGTGCCAGCAGCTTAGAGGAGAGGCAGTTCTTC CASSLEERQFF
TRBD2 NA TRBJ2-3 TRBV7-2 TGTGCCAGCAGCTTATCCCCTAGCGGAAACACAGATACGCAGTATTTT CASSLSPSGNTDTQYF
TRBD1 once TRBJ1-1 TRBV7-9 TGTGCCAGCAGCCCAAATCTCCGGGACAGATCGTATACTGAAGCTTTCTTT CASSPNLRDRSYTEAFF
TRBD2 NA TRBJ2-1 TRBV4-1 TGCGCCAGCAGCCTAGAACGGGGGGTTGGGGGCAATGAGCAGTTCTTC CASSLERGVGGNEQFF
NA once TRBJ1-4 TRBV5-8 TGTGCCAGCAGCTTTGGATCCGGGACGGTGTACCGGGAAAAACTGTTTTTT CASSFGSGTVYREKLFF
TRBD2 NA TRBJ2-1 TRBV4-3 TGCGCCAGCAGCCACCGGACTAGTATGGATGAGCAGTTCTTC CASSHRTSMDEQFF
TRBD2 NA TRBJ2-3 TRBV18 TGTGCCAGCTCACCACTTCTACTAGCGGGGGGAACAGATACGCAGTATTTT CASSPLLLAGGTDTQYF
NA NA TRBJ2-7 TRBV30 TGTGCCTGGAGTGTTCAAGGGGATAACGAGCAGTACTTC CAWSVQGDNEQYF
NA NA TRBJ1-4 TRBV6-6 TGTGCCAGCAGTTACGAAGGGGGTTGGGAAAAACTGTTTTTT CASSYEGGWEKLFF
TRBD2 NA TRBJ2-1 TRBV11-2 TGTGCCAGCAGCTTCCCTAGCGGGGGGGCCCCCTACAATGAGCAGTTCTTC CASSFPSGGAPYNEQFF
NA NA TRBJ1-4 TRBV5-6 TGTGCCAGCAGCTTGTTAGGGGGAGAAAAACTGTTTTTT CASSLLGGEKLFF
TRBD1 once TRBJ1-5 TRBV15 TGTGCCACCAGCAGAGACAGGGGGCAGGGTCAGCCCCAGCATTTT CATSRDRGQGQPQHF
NA NA TRBJ1-1 TRBV11-2 TGTGCCAGCAGCTTCTATACGGGCAACTCTGCTTTCTTT CASSFYTGNSAFF
TRBD2 NA TRBJ2-1 TRBV6-1 TGTGCCAGCAGTGAAGCTCGCATGGCTAGCGGGGCCTACAATGAGCAGTTCTTC CASSEARMASGAYNEQFF
NA NA TRBJ2-3 TRBV14 TGTGCCAGCAGCCAAGATGTTGGTGGGGCCGGGGGCACAGATACGCAGTATTTT CASSQDVGGAGGTDTQYF
NA NA TRBJ2-1 TRBV6-6 TGTGCCAGCAGTTACGTAGATTACAATGAGCAGTTCTTC CASSYVDYNEQFF
TRBD1 NA TRBJ1-4 TRBV10-3 TGTGCCACCGGGACAGGGGTTTCGTATGAAAAACTGTTTTTT CATGTGVSYEKLFF
NA NA TRBJ1-3 TRBV7-3 TGTGCCAGCAGCCCAAACACGGGAAACACCATATATTTT CASSPNTGNTIYF
NA NA TRBJ1-4 TRBV25-1 TGTGCCAGCAGTGAGGCCGGGATAGGAAAACTGTTTTTT CASSEAGIGKLFF
TRBD1 NA TRBJ1-2 TRBV7-2 TGTGCCAGCAGCCCACCGGGACAGGCAAAAGGCTACACCTTC CASSPPGQAKGYTF
NA NA TRBJ1-5 TRBV28 TGTGCCAGCAGTTTACAGGGGCTCGAGGATCAGCCCCAGCATTTT CASSLQGLEDQPQHF
NA NA TRBJ1-6 TRBV25-1 TGTGCCAGCAGTGAGCGCTCCTATAATTCACCCCTCCACTTT CASSERSYNSPLHF
NA NA TRBJ1-5 TRBV4-1 TGCGCCAGCAGCCCCCGTTCTGCCAATCAGCCCCAGCATTTT CASSPRSANQPQHF
NA once TRBJ1-1 TRBV5-6 TGTGCCAGCAGCTTAGTAAGGGACACTCGGGGGGCTGGAGTTGGGGCTTTCTTT CASSLVRDTRGAGVGAFF
TRBD2 NA TRBJ2-5 TRBV6-2/TRBV6-3 TGTGCCAGCAGCATCGGGACTAGCGGGGGACAAGAGACCCAGTACTTC CASSIGTSGGQETQYF
NA NA TRBJ2-7 TRBV5-4 TGTGCCAGCAGCCCCGGGGGACGCAGGGACTACGAGCAGTACTTC CASSPGGRRDYEQYF
TRBD1 NA TRBJ2-1 TRBV13 TGTGCCAGCAGCTATTCCGGGACAGGGGCGCGAGGTCCTTACAATGAGCAGTTCTTC CASSYSGTGARGPYNEQFF
TRBD1 NA TRBJ2-5 TRBV9 TGTGCCAGCAGCGTAGAGGGGGCGAAGACCCAGTACTTC CASSVEGAKTQYF
NA NA TRBJ2-1 TRBV12-3/TRBV12-4 TGTGCCAGCAGTTTAGAGGGGGGGGAGCAGTTCTTC CASSLEGGEQFF
NA NA TRBJ2-3 TRBV7-6 TGTGCCAGCAGCTTAGGATTACCGAGCACAGATACGCAGTATTTT CASSLGLPSTDTQYF
NA few TRBJ2-3 TRBV29-1 TGCAGCGTCGGGCTTGGCGGGGAACATACGCAGTATTTT CSVGLGGEHTQYF
TRBD1 NA TRBJ2-7 TRBV5-1 TGCGCCAGCAGCGAGACAGGGTCCCCTCTTTACGAGCAGTACTTC CASSETGSPLYEQYF
NA once TRBJ1-2 TRBV2 TGTGCCAGCAGTGAAGACAGAAAGTATGGCTACACCTTC CASSEDRKYGYTF
TRBD1 once TRBJ1-1 TRBV27 TGTGCCAGCAGGAGACAGGGGGAAAACACTGAAGCTTTCTTT CASRRQGENTEAFF